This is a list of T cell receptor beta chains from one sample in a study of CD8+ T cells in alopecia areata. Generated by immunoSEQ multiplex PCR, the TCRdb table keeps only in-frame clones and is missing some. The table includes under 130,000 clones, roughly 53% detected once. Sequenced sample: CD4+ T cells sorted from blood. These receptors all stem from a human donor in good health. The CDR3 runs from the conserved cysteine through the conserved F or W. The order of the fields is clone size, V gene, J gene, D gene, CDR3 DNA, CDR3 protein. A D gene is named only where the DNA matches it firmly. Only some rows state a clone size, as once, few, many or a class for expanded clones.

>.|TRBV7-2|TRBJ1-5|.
TGTGCCAGCAGCCCCCCCCAGGGAAATCAGCCCCAGCATTTT
CASSPPQGNQPQHF
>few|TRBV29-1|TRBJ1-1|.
TGCAGCGCTCACTACGGGGGCACTGAAGCTTTCTTT
CSAHYGGTEAFF
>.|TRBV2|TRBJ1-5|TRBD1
TGTGCCAGCAGTACACACACCGGGACAGGGGAGGGCCAGCCCCAGCATTTT
CASSTHTGTGEGQPQHF
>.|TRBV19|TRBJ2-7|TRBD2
TGTGCCAGTAGCCTAGCGGGGGACTCCTACGAGCAGTACTTC
CASSLAGDSYEQYF
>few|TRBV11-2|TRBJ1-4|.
TGTGCCAGCAGCTTCAGCGCCACTAATGAAAAACTGTTTTTT
CASSFSATNEKLFF
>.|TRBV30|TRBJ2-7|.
TGTGCCTGGAGTGTAGGGCCGTCCCCCGAGCAGTACTTC
CAWSVGPSPEQYF
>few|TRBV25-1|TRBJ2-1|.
TGTGCCAGCAGCTCGCCTGGTAGCTCCTACAATGAGCAGTTCTTC
CASSSPGSSYNEQFF
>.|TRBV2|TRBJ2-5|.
TGTGCCAGCAGCCCTAACAGGGTCCGAGGGGGAGAGACCCAGTACTTC
CASSPNRVRGGETQYF
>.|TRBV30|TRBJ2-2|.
TGTGCCTGGACCCTGGGGGTAGTTGGACACGGGGAGCTGTTTTTT
CAWTLGVVGHGELFF
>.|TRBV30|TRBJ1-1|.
TGTGCCTGGAGTGTCGGGGGGGAAGCTTTCTTT
CAWSVGGEAFF
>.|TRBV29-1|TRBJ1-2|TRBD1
TGCAGCGTTCTTGAGACCCCGGACAGGCGGAATGGCTACACCTTC
CSVLETPDRRNGYTF
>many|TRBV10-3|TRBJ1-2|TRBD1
TGTGCCATCAGTGACCAAGCAGGGGGTGCCTATGGCTACACCTTC
CAISDQAGGAYGYTF
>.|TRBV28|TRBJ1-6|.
TGTGCCAGCAGTTTAGGTCTACCCAATTCACCCCTCCACTTT
CASSLGLPNSPLHF
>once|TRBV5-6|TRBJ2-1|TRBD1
TGTGCCAGCAGCTTGACGGGGACAGCAAATGAGCAGTTCTTC
CASSLTGTANEQFF
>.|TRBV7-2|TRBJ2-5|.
TGTGCCAGCAGCTCACCCGGGGCGGAGACCCAGTACTTC
CASSSPGAETQYF
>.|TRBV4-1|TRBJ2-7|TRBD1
TGCGCCAGCAGCCACCCGGGACAGGGGAGTGACGAGCAGTACTTC
CASSHPGQGSDEQYF
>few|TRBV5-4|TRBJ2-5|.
TGTGCCAGCAGCCTTACCCGACTAGGATTTGAAGAGACCCAGTACTTC
CASSLTRLGFEETQYF
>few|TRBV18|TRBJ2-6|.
TGTGCCAGCTCACCCAATGGGGCCAACGTCCTGACTTTC
CASSPNGANVLTF
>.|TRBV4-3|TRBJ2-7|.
TGCGCCAGCAGCCAAGATACGTCAGGCGAGCAGTACTTC
CASSQDTSGEQYF